This section outlines one T cell receptor (beta chain) sequence together with its context. This sample is drawn from a study of blood T cell repertoires in COVID-19. Original methodology: Reference gene primer amplification gave nucleated cell count estimates. The data were produced by immunoSEQ multiplex PCR, yet TCRdb's version contains in-frame clones alone and is incomplete. The V and J calls and clone size come from that table; D and trimming were worked out from the DNA. This repertoire shows 55,000 to 80,000 clones, 81% found once; its top ten account for about 0.87%. Sequenced sample: peripheral blood. This clonotype was obtained from a woman between 70 and 85 years old with acute or convalescent COVID-19.

CDR3 in DNA: TGTGCCAGCAGTGACCCCGGGACAGGCCGCCCCTACGAGCAGTACTTC. Translating it yields CASSDPGTGRPYEQYF. This chain joins TRBV6-2 or TRBV6-3 and TRBJ2-7, with TRBD1 matching 8 bases. The CDR3 length is 16 residues. Germline lookup yields CDR1 MNHEY and CDR2 SVGEGT. Trimming took 5 bases from V and 2 from J; bases not matched to a gene: 11.